The 21 T cell receptor beta chains below come from one sample, sequenced in a study of regulatory T cells in long-lasting Graves disease. Stated time point: newly diagnosed GD, antithyroid drugs for less than 3 months. Extracted RNA from PBMCs served as the source of the TCR library. Sequencing libraries for TCR beta were prepared with iRepertoire HTBI primers and Arm-PCR of CDR3 regions. From the multiplex PCR reads, TCRdb called clonotypes with MiXCR, one entry per CDR3 protein. The sample comprises hundreds of thousands of distinct CDR3 sequences, 16% of which are singletons, and 25% to 30% rests with the top ten. These data were likewise used in another study, on T cells in Graves' hyperthyroidism and ophthalmopathy.

Sequenced here: peripheral blood mononuclear cells (PBMCs), sampled at new diagnosis, from a patient treated with antithyroid drugs. The receptors originated from a man aged 35 to 55 with Graves disease.

This clonotype was observed a handful of times. A much larger clone sits a single nucleotide away, making a read error possible. The chain employs TRBV30 and TRBJ1-1, with TRBD1 matching 7 bases. The J segment lost 2 bases and the V segment lost 3 bases, leaving 3 bases of the junction unmatched. Germline CDR1 GTSNPN, CDR2 SVGIG (reference sequence). The CDR3 has 13 residues. CDR3 amino acids: CAWRRDSNTEAFF. CDR3 coding DNA: TGTGCCTGGAGGCGGGACAGTAACACTGAAGCTTTCTTT. Complete variable domain (other parts from reference TRBV30 and TRBJ1-1): SQTIHQWPATLVQPVGSPLSLECTVEGTSNPNLYWYRQAAGRGLQLLFYSVGIGQISSEVPQNLSASRPQDRQFILSSKKLLLSDSGFYLCAWRRDSNTEAFFGQGTRLTVV.

The genes are TRBV20-1 and TRBJ2-5; TRBD2 agrees at 12 bases. The CDR3 consists of 15 residues. V dropped 4 bases and J dropped 5; count of bases not matched to a gene: 8. CDR1 is DFQATT, CDR2 SNEGSKA, per germline (reference sequence). In DNA, the CDR3 is TGCAGTGCTAACCCTACTAGCGGGGGGCTGGAGACCCAGTACTTC. Residues: CSANPTSGGLETQYF.

This clonotype was detected many times. The rearrangement links TRBV28 to TRBJ1-6, with 7 bases lining up with TRBD1. CDR1 MDHEN and CDR2 SYDVKM come from the germline V gene. CDR3 length equals 13 residues. The ends lost 8 bases at V and 7 bases at J; junction bases unmatched: 5. The CDR3 region has the DNA TGTGCCAGCGGGGACAGATTAAATTCACCCCTCCACTTT. Translated, it gives CASGDRLNSPLHF.

This clonotype was observed at least ten times. J is TRBJ2-7 and V is TRBV5-4; D gene uncertain. V lost 4 bases to trimming and J lost 2 bases, with 10 bases between them. The CDR3 is 13 amino acids. Germline loops: CDR1 SGHNT, CDR2 YYREEE (reference sequence). The CDR3 protein is CASSQKSTYEQYF. The CDR3 nucleotides read TGTGCCAGCAGCCAGAAGAGTACCTACGAGCAGTACTTC.

This chain joins TRBV6-1 and TRBJ1-1, with D possibly matching TRBD1 (5 bases). Germline V gene data show CDR1 as MNHNS and CDR2 as SASEGT. Deletions cut 7 bases from V and 1 base from J, with 16 bases between. The length of the CDR3 is 15 residues. CDR3 protein: CASNMPRQGNTEAFF. The CDR3 nucleotides read TGTGCCAGCAACATGCCGCGGCAGGGGAACACTGAAGCTTTCTTT.

This clonotype was counted many times. The V and J genes are TRBV7-9 and TRBJ2-7; 10 bases map to TRBD2. Germline CDR1 and CDR2: SEHNR and FQNEAQ (reference sequence). The CDR3 runs to 15 residues. Losses at the gene ends were 5 bases for V and 3 bases for J; bases not matched to a gene: 7. The CDR3 spells CASSPGLAALYEQYF. DNA of the CDR3: TGTGCCAGCAGCCCTGGACTAGCGGCACTCTACGAGCAGTACTTC.

This clonotype has a count of ten or more. The gene calls are TRBV7-2 and TRBJ2-4; 10 bases align to TRBD2. The germline V gene encodes CDR1 SGHTA and CDR2 FQGNSA. The V and J ends lost 6 bases and 0 bases, in that order; junction bases with no gene match: 8. The CDR3 sequence is 17 residues long. CDR3 sequence: CASRFIAGGVAKNIQYF. The DNA of the CDR3 is TGTGCCAGCAGATTTATAGCGGGGGGCGTAGCCAAAAACATTCAGTACTTC.

Ten or more counts support this clonotype. V is TRBV18 and J is TRBJ1-2; D is unclear. V was trimmed by 2 bases and J by 5 bases, leaving 18 bases between them. The CDR3 length is 16 residues. Germline CDR1 KGHSH, CDR2 LQKENI. The CDR3 DNA reads TGTGCCAGCTCACCAGTCCCCCCGATCTTTGGGTATGGCTACACCTTC. It codes for CASSPVPPIFGYGYTF.

Many counts were recorded for this clonotype. The rearrangement joins TRBV2 to TRBJ2-5; possible D gene TRBD1, 5 bases. Trimming pared 6 bases from V and 2 bases from J, leaving 10 bases between. The CDR3 loop spans 13 amino acids. Germline V lookup: CDR1 SNHLY, CDR2 FYNNEI. CDR3 loop: CASRLTAQETQYF. CDR3 in DNA: TGTGCCAGCAGGTTGACAGCTCAAGAGACCCAGTACTTC.

This clonotype was seen once. The chain employs TRBV6-2 or TRBV6-3 and TRBJ1-5, with TRBD1 matching 10 bases. The CDR3 spans 14 residues. CDR1 is MNHEY and CDR2 is SVGEGT in the germline V gene. V lost 6 bases and J lost 5; bases outside the gene matches: 4. The CDR3 loop is CASRIGQGDQPQHF. In nucleotides, the CDR3 is TGTGCCAGCAGGATTGGACAGGGGGATCAGCCCCAGCATTTT.

There are many counts of this clonotype. The rearrangement uses TRBV28 and TRBJ2-7; 8 bases are shared with TRBD2. The germline CDR1 and CDR2 sequences are MDHEN and SYDVKM. With V trimmed by 2 bases and J by 5 bases, 8 bases remained unmatched. The length of the CDR3 is 15 residues. The chain's CDR3 is CASSLIGRVRDEQYF. The CDR3 DNA sequence: TGTGCCAGCAGTTTAATCGGGAGGGTACGGGACGAGCAGTACTTC.

This clonotype was counted between two and nine times. A single base separates this from a much larger clone, so it may be a read error. The V and J genes are TRBV2 and TRBJ1-3; no clear D. Germline V gene data show CDR1 as SNHLY and CDR2 as FYNNEI. The CDR3 runs to 13 residues. The CDR3 nucleotides read TGTGCCAGCAGTGTCGACCCGGGAAACGCCATATATTTT. This encodes CASSVDPGNAIYF.

This clonotype was detected many times. This rearrangement joins TRBV6-2 or TRBV6-3 to TRBJ2-5; 9 nucleotides line up with TRBD2. This CDR3 contains 14 residues. With V trimmed by 3 bases and J by 4 bases, 3 bases remained unmatched. Germline V gene data show CDR1 as MNHEY and CDR2 as SVGEGT. The CDR3 coding sequence is TGTGCCAGCAGTTATGGCGGGGGGGGAGAGACCCAGTACTTC. Translated: CASSYGGGGETQYF.

The rearrangement links TRBV18 to TRBJ2-3; 8 positions agree with TRBD1. Per germline, CDR1 KGHSH and CDR2 LQKENI. V lost 2 bases and J lost 2; bases outside the gene matches: 3. This CDR3 region has 15 residues. The chain's CDR3 is CASSPIQGATDTQYF. The DNA of the CDR3 is TGTGCCAGCTCACCAATTCAGGGGGCCACAGATACGCAGTATTTT.

This clonotype was detected once. The chain carries TRBV27 and TRBJ1-4, with TRBD1 identical over 7 bases. The germline CDR1 and CDR2 sequences are MNHEY and SMNVEV (reference sequence). The CDR3 is 15 amino acids. The ends lost 6 bases at V and 5 bases at J; junction bases unmatched: 9. The CDR3 bases are TGTGCCAGCAGACCCTCGACAGGGCCCAATGAAAAACTGTTTTTT. The encoded protein is CASRPSTGPNEKLFF.

The V gene is TRBV29-1, the J gene TRBJ1-4, with D unclear. The length of the CDR3 is 12 residues. Per germline, CDR1 SQVTM and CDR2 ANQGSEA. V lost 4 bases to trimming and J lost 4 bases, with 7 bases between them. CDR3 in DNA: TGCAGCGTTGGGATTGGTAATGAAAAACTGTTTTTT. The encoded protein is CSVGIGNEKLFF.

The CDR3 region has the DNA TGTGCCAGCAGTTACGGAGTCGGGACCCAGTACTTC. Translating it yields CASSYGVGTQYF. This chain uses TRBV6-5 with TRBJ2-5; D not resolved. The germline CDR1 and CDR2 sequences are MNHEY and SVGAGI. Trimming left V 2 bases short and J 7 bases short, with 8 bases between. The CDR3 consists of 12 residues.

This clonotype was detected many times. The chain recombines TRBV5-8 with TRBJ1-5, with D hard to call. V was shortened by 3 bases and J by 7 bases, with 14 bases between the two germline ends. The length of the CDR3 is 14 residues. Looked up from germline, CDR1 is SGHTS and CDR2 is YDEGEE. The CDR3 reads CASSYGSNRQPQHF. The CDR3 DNA reads as TGTGCCAGCAGCTACGGATCGAATCGGCAGCCCCAGCATTTT.

This chain joins TRBV5-1 and TRBJ1-1; perhaps TRBD1 as D (6 bases). Germline V CDR1 and CDR2: SGHRS, YFSETQ. V was trimmed by 4 bases and J by 3 bases, leaving 16 bases between them. The CDR3 runs to 15 residues. The DNA for the CDR3 is TGCGCCAGCAGCGGGATACAGGGCCCATACACTGAAGCTTTCTTT. Translated: CASSGIQGPYTEAFF.

This clonotype was seen many times. This chain links TRBV2 with TRBJ2-5; weak D call: TRBD2 (5 bases). V was cut by 7 bases and J by 1 base, with 7 bases left in between. Germline assignment: CDR1 SNHLY and CDR2 FYNNEI. This CDR3 has 12 residues. CDR3 DNA: TGTGCCAGCACTAGCACCCAAGAGACCCAGTACTTC. This sequence encodes CASTSTQETQYF.

This clonotype was counted ten times or more. This chain connects TRBV20-1 to TRBJ2-7, with D maybe TRBD1 (6 bases). The CDR3 spans 16 residues. The ends were cut back, 3 bases at V and 3 bases at J, with 21 bases in the middle. CDR1 is DFQATT, CDR2 SNEGSKA, per germline (reference sequence). The CDR3 spells CSASSESGTIIYEQYF. The CDR3 DNA is TGCAGTGCTAGCTCCGAATCAGGGACAATTATCTACGAGCAGTACTTC.